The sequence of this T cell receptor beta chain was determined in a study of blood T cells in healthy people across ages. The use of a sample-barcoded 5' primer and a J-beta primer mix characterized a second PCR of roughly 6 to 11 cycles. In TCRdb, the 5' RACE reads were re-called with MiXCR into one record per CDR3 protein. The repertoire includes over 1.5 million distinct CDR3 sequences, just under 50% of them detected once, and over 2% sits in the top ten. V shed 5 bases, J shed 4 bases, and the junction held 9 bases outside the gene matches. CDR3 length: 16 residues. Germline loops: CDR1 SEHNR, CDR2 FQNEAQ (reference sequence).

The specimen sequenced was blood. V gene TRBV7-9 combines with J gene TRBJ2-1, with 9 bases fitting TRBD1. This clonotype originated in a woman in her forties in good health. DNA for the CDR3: TGTGCCAGCAGCGGTGGGACAGGGCAGAGTTACAATGAGCAGTTCTTC. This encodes CASSGGTGQSYNEQFF. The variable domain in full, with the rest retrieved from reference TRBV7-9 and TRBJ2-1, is DTGVSQNPRHKITKRGQNVTFRCDPISEHNRLYWYRQTLGQGPEFLTYFQNEAQLEKSRLLSDRFSAERPKGSFSTLEIQRTEQGDSAMYLCASSGGTGQSYNEQFFGPGTRLTVL.